The entry below gives a single T cell receptor beta chain sequence along with its context. Other DNA sequences from this sample encode an identical CDR3 as well. This sample was taken from a study of shared clonotypes between healthy human individuals. Looking at the study overall: The donors, two women and a few men, were aged 18 to 49.

Naive CD8 cells were CD45RO-negative, positively selected for CCR7, excluding terminally differentiated effector memory CD45RA+ cells. Libraries were prepared by immunoSEQ multiplex PCR; TCRdb keeps only in-frame clonotypes and omits some of them. The sample consists of 2 million to 2.5 million clones, less than 95% of them appearing once. This receptor was identified in a man aged 18-30 years in good health. The sequencing input was naive CD8+ T cells sorted from blood.

This CDR3 reads CASSVAGASYEQYF. DNA of the CDR3: TGTGCCAGCAGCGTAGCGGGGGCTTCCTACGAGCAGTACTTC. The chain uses TRBV9 and TRBJ2-7; D is possibly TRBD1 or TRBD2 (6 bases each). Trimming stripped 0 bases from V and 1 base from J, with 8 bases between. This CDR3 has 14 residues. CDR1 is SGDLS, CDR2 YYNGEE, per germline.